This TCR beta chain was found in a study of post-analysis software for immune sequencing data. Study-level points and caveats: Compared with controls, patients had more of about 5 TRBV segments, including TRBV5-6, TRBV5-1 and TRBV20-1.

In germline, CDR1 is SNHLY, CDR2 FYNNEI. The CDR3 loop spans 13 amino acids. The TCR beta cDNA libraries carried unique molecular identifiers. TCRdb re-derived calls from the PCR reads in MiXCR, one entry per CDR3 protein. In the table there are 150,000 to 200,000 distinct CDR3 sequences, approximately 31% of which are singletons. This clonotype is a singleton in its sample. What it binds is unknown. This may stem from a read error, because a much larger clone lies one nucleotide away. The V call is TRBV2, the J call TRBJ2-5, with 7 positions matching TRBD2. Material: blood. This receptor was obtained from a girl aged 5-17 years with multiple sclerosis. The chain's CDR3 is CANSRTRRETQYF. The CDR3 DNA reads TGTGCCAACAGTAGGACTAGGAGGGAGACCCAGTACTTC.